Below are 21 T cell receptor beta chains sequenced from a single sample in a study of neurological immune-mediated disorders. From the 5' RACE reads, TCRdb called clonotypes with MiXCR, one entry per CDR3 protein. The sample has tens of thousands of distinct CDR3 sequences, 4% seen once. The sample taken for sequencing was CD4+ T cells from blood. The receptors here all came from a woman in her thirties or forties in good health.

This CDR3 is CASSFTRGKVNSPLHF. The DNA of the CDR3 is TGTGCCAGCAGCTTCACCAGGGGAAAGGTCAATTCACCCCTCCACTTT. V and J are TRBV7-2 and TRBJ1-6, with D possibly TRBD1 on 6 matching bases. Germline CDR1 reads SGHTA; CDR2 reads FQGNSA. The CDR3 contains 16 residues. V shed 3 bases and J shed 7 bases, with 16 bases lying between them. Supplemented by reference TRBV7-2 and TRBJ1-6, the full variable domain reads GAGVSQSPSNKVTEKGKDVELRCDPISGHTALYWYRQSLGQGLEFLIYFQGNSAPDKSGLPSDRFSAERTGGSVSTLTIQRTQQEDSAVYLCASSFTRGKVNSPLHFGNGTRLTVT.

This clonotype has ten or more counts. The chain joins TRBV20-1 to TRBJ2-1; 8 nucleotides agree with TRBD2. V was clipped by 5 bases and J by 9 bases; unmatched bases: 15. This CDR3 has 15 amino acids. Per germline, CDR1 DFQATT and CDR2 SNEGSKA (reference sequence). The CDR3 coding sequence is TGCAGTGCTTTCGGGACCGGGACTAGAGCGGCTGAGCAGTTCTTC. Its translation is CSAFGTGTRAAEQFF.

This clonotype was recorded at least ten times. V and J are TRBV28 and TRBJ2-6; unclear D gene. V shed 4 bases and J shed 3 bases, with 13 bases lying between them. The CDR3 is made up of 16 amino acids. The germline CDR1 and CDR2 sequences are MDHEN and SYDVKM. The CDR3 DNA follows: TGTGCCAGCAGTTCCCTGGGAAGCATTGGGGCCAACGTCCTGACTTTC. It specifies CASSSLGSIGANVLTF.

V and J are TRBV18 and TRBJ1-1, with D tentatively TRBD1 (6 bases). Germline CDR1 is KGHSH and CDR2 is LQKENI. The CDR3 contains 14 residues. The germline V and J ends were trimmed by 10 bases and 2 bases, with 17 bases remaining between them. The CDR3 region is CANSPGTINTEAFF. Here the CDR3 DNA reads TGTGCCAACTCTCCAGGGACAATTAACACTGAAGCTTTCTTT.

This clonotype was seen ten or more times. The J gene is TRBJ1-3, the V gene TRBV7-2, with D hard to call. The CDR3 is made up of 16 amino acids. Germline V gene lookup returns CDR1 SGHTA and CDR2 FQGNSA. Between the trimmed V and J ends, which lost 2 bases and 0 bases, there was a span of 11 bases. Here the CDR3 reads CASSLRADNSGNTIYF. The CDR3 DNA is TGTGCCAGCAGCTTAAGGGCCGATAACTCTGGAAACACCATATATTTT.

This clonotype was seen at least ten times. V and J are TRBV15 and TRBJ2-7; no clear D gene. CDR3 length: 12 amino acids. Trimming removed 0 bases from V and 6 bases from J, with 6 bases in between. Germline V gives CDR1 LNHNV, CDR2 YYDKDF (reference sequence). In nucleotides, the CDR3 is TGTGCCACCAGCAGAGATTTTCTCGAGCAGTACTTC. It codes for CATSRDFLEQYF.

At least ten counts were recorded for this clonotype. The chain carries TRBV3-1 and TRBJ1-1; D gene unclear. With 4 bases removed from V and 4 bases from J, the gap between germline ends came to 10 bases. This CDR3 has 13 residues. CDR1 LGHDT and CDR2 YNNKEL come from the germline V gene (reference sequence). The CDR3 nucleotides read TGTGCCAGCAGCCGACGGTGGAGCACTGAAGCTTTCTTT. Its translation: CASSRRWSTEAFF.

In this sample, this clonotype turned up many times. The V and J genes are TRBV10-3 and TRBJ2-2; unclear D gene. The CDR3 has 16 residues. V lost 3 bases to trimming and J lost 2 bases, with 13 bases between them. Germline-derived CDR1 and CDR2 are ENHRY and SYGVKD. The CDR3 protein is CAISDPLSTNTGELFF. The CDR3 DNA reads as TGTGCCATCAGTGATCCTCTGAGTACTAACACCGGGGAGCTGTTTTTT.

Many counts were recorded for this clonotype. V gene TRBV7-3 combines with J gene TRBJ2-5; a weak D match, TRBD2 (7 bases). V was cut by 3 bases and J by 4 bases, with 15 bases left in between. This CDR3 contains 15 residues. Germline V gene sequence: CDR1 SGHTA, CDR2 FQGTGA. The CDR3 sequence is CASSLRHREGETQYF. CDR3 DNA sequence: TGTGCCAGCAGCTTGAGACACAGGGAGGGAGAGACCCAGTACTTC.

This clonotype was seen at least ten times. This rearrangement joins TRBV9 to TRBJ2-5; 15 bases are a match to TRBD2. Germline V gene data show CDR1 as SGDLS and CDR2 as YYNGEE. The CDR3 sequence is 16 residues long. With V trimmed by 3 bases and J by 3 bases, 3 bases remained unmatched. The CDR3 reads CASSDGLAGGKETQYF. The DNA of the CDR3 is TGTGCCAGCAGCGATGGACTAGCGGGGGGGAAAGAGACCCAGTACTTC.

The table lists this clonotype with many counts. The J gene is TRBJ1-6, the V gene TRBV20-1, with a tentative D call TRBD1 (6 bases). V lost 6 bases and J lost 8, with 23 bases in between. The CDR3 has 16 amino acids. The germline V gene has CDR1 DFQATT and CDR2 SNEGSKA (reference sequence). The CDR3 DNA is TGCAGTGCGCGACATCAGGGGCCATTCGTATATTCACCCCTCCACTTT. It codes for CSARHQGPFVYSPLHF.

In its sample, this clonotype was seen many times. The rearrangement links TRBV20-1 to TRBJ1-2; D is unresolved. From germline, CDR1 is DFQATT and CDR2 SNEGSKA (reference sequence). The V and J ends lost 5 bases and 4 bases respectively, with 14 bases between them. The CDR3 length is 13 residues. The DNA of the CDR3 is TGCAGTGCTCTGACGGAGACCACCTATGGCTACACCTTC. The encoded protein is CSALTETTYGYTF.

This clonotype has at least ten counts. The CDR3 nucleotides read TGTGCCAGCAGTTTCGGAGAGACCCAGTACTTC. This gives the protein CASSFGETQYF. The chain uses TRBV12-3 or TRBV12-4 and TRBJ2-5; D remains unclear. This CDR3 region has 11 residues. The V and J ends lost 3 bases and 4 bases respectively, with 3 bases between them.

This clonotype was recorded at least ten times. The V call is TRBV4-1, the J call TRBJ1-2, with D uncertain. This CDR3 spans 16 amino acids. Germline V gene data show CDR1 as MGHRA and CDR2 as YSYEKL. Trimming took 2 bases from V and 2 from J, leaving 15 bases between them. CDR3 DNA: TGCGCCAGCAGCCAACTAACACACCGGTCGAACTATGGCTACACCTTC. Translated: CASSQLTHRSNYGYTF.

This clonotype was found many times. The chain couples TRBV28 to TRBJ2-7, with D possibly being TRBD1 or TRBD2 (5 bases each). The ends were cut back, 2 bases at V and 5 bases at J, with 13 bases in the middle. The CDR3 runs to 14 residues. The germline gives CDR1 MDHEN, CDR2 SYDVKM. The CDR3: CASSLGTILNEQYF. CDR3 DNA sequence: TGTGCCAGCAGTTTAGGGACCATTTTAAACGAGCAGTACTTC.

This clonotype was detected ten times or more. V usage is TRBV29-1 and J usage is TRBJ1-2; maybe TRBD1 (5 bases). V lost 3 bases and J 3 bases, leaving 11 bases between the germline ends. The germline V gene has CDR1 SQVTM and CDR2 ANQGSEA. The CDR3 has 13 residues. The CDR3 is CSVDGQGYYGYTF. CDR3 nucleotide sequence: TGCAGCGTTGACGGGCAGGGCTACTATGGCTACACCTTC. The variable domain in full, completed from reference TRBV29-1 and TRBJ1-2, reads SAVISQKPSRDICQRGTSLTIQCQVDSQVTMMFWYRQQPGQSLTLIATANQGSEATYESGFVIDKFPISRPNLTFSTLTVSNMSPEDSSIYLCSVDGQGYYGYTFGSGTRLTVV.

This clonotype was observed at least ten times. V gene TRBV3-1 combines with J gene TRBJ2-5; 8 nucleotides match TRBD2. This CDR3 has 15 residues. Looked up from germline, CDR1 is LGHDT and CDR2 is YNNKEL (reference sequence). V shed 2 bases and J 5 bases; nucleotides not matched to a gene: 7. The CDR3, as DNA: TGTGCCAGCAGCCAAATCACGGGGGGGCCGGAGACCCAGTACTTC. This sequence encodes CASSQITGGPETQYF.

In this sample, this clonotype turned up many times. Written as DNA, the CDR3 is TGTGCCAGCAGCTTAGGTGTTCAGGGGTCTTACTTCCCCTACGAGCAGTACTTC. Its protein product is CASSLGVQGSYFPYEQYF. The rearrangement links TRBV7-2 to TRBJ2-7; TRBD1 is a possible D gene (6 bases). This CDR3 region has 18 residues. Trimming stripped 1 base from V and 2 bases from J, with 21 bases between. Germline V gives CDR1 SGHTA, CDR2 FQGNSA.

This clonotype was counted many times. The genes are TRBV2 and TRBJ2-7; TRBD2 might be the D (8 bases). This CDR3 has 18 amino acids. Per the germline V gene, CDR1 is SNHLY and CDR2 is FYNNEI. The germline V and J ends were trimmed by 5 bases and 4 bases, with 27 bases remaining between them. The CDR3 region is CASSPLLLAEGAKYEQYF. The CDR3 nucleotides are TGTGCCAGCAGTCCCCTCCTACTAGCGGAGGGGGCAAAGTACGAGCAGTACTTC.

This clonotype has at least ten counts. V and J are TRBV5-5 and TRBJ1-4, with a tentative D call TRBD1 (5 bases). The germline V gene has CDR1 SGHKS and CDR2 YYEKEE (reference sequence). There are 15 residues in the CDR3. With 1 base removed from V and 8 bases from J, the gap between germline ends came to 15 bases. The CDR3 sequence is CASSLMAGLGEKLFF. The CDR3 nucleotides are TGTGCCAGCAGCTTGATGGCGGGGCTGGGGGAAAAACTGTTTTTT.

The table lists this clonotype with many counts. The rearrangement links TRBV14 to TRBJ1-1, with D perhaps TRBD1 (5 bases). The CDR3 is 13 amino acids. Looked up from germline, CDR1 is SGHDN and CDR2 is FVKESK. The V end lost 0 bases, the J end lost 10 bases, and 12 bases lay between the germline ends. CDR3 region: CASSQERWGGAFF. The CDR3 DNA reads as TGTGCCAGCAGCCAAGAAAGGTGGGGGGGAGCTTTCTTT.